A single sample gave rise to the 30 T cell receptor beta chains below, sequenced in a study of T cell responses to AZD1222 COVID-19 vaccine. TCRdb's table, derived via immunoSEQ multiplex PCR, lists solely in-frame clones and lacks some. The sample lists around 130,000 clones; roughly 86% were seen once. Sequencing used peripheral blood, obtained 28 days after the second AZD1222 dose. The origin of the receptors is an adult who received the AZD1222 COVID-19 vaccine.

CDR3 bases: TGTGCCAGCAGTGATATGGGCAGGTACGCTGGCTACACCTTC. This sequence encodes CASSDMGRYAGYTF. The chain recombines TRBV6-1 with TRBJ1-2; D is undetermined. From germline, CDR1 is MNHNS and CDR2 SASEGT. Trimming cost V 3 bases and J 7 bases, with 15 bases left between them. The CDR3 is made up of 14 amino acids.

The chain carries TRBV4-2 and TRBJ1-1, with TRBD1 matching 11 bases. Germline assignment: CDR1 LGHNA and CDR2 YNFKEQ. The CDR3 covers 16 residues. V lost 3 bases, J lost 1 base, and 4 bases stayed unmatched. The CDR3 region has the DNA TGTGCCAGCAGCCACTGGACAGGGGGCTCGAACACTGAAGCTTTCTTT. Translated, it gives CASSHWTGGSNTEAFF.

The chain has TRBV19 and TRBJ1-4, with D tentatively TRBD1 (6 bases). Germline CDR1 and CDR2: LNHDA and SQIVND (reference sequence). V shed 5 bases and J shed 8 bases, with 18 bases lying between them. The CDR3 extends over 15 amino acids. CDR3 region: CASSFWTASGEKLFF. The CDR3, as DNA: TGTGCCAGTAGTTTCTGGACAGCCTCGGGGGAAAAACTGTTTTTT.

The chain uses TRBV27 and TRBJ1-4, with 8 bases that match TRBD1. The CDR3 sequence is 16 residues long. After removal of 0 bases from V and 6 bases from J, the junction contained 6 bases not matched to a gene. The germline V gene encodes CDR1 MNHEY and CDR2 SMNVEV (reference sequence). The CDR3 reads CASSLSGQGLDEKLFF. The CDR3 DNA follows: TGTGCCAGCAGTTTATCAGGACAGGGATTGGATGAAAAACTGTTTTTT.

The chain uses TRBV28 and TRBJ2-7, with TRBD2 as a possible D gene (6 bases). V lost 7 bases and J lost 2, with 15 bases in between. The length of the CDR3 is 14 residues. Germline loops: CDR1 MDHEN, CDR2 SYDVKM. CDR3: CASTSGGAPYEQYF. The CDR3 nucleotides are TGTGCCAGCACCTCCGGGGGAGCGCCCTACGAGCAGTACTTC.

The chain recombines TRBV3-1 (or the pseudogene TRBV3-2) with TRBJ1-6; D is possibly TRBD1 (6 bases). The CDR3 loop spans 16 amino acids. Germline V gene data show CDR1 as LGHDT and CDR2 as YNNKEL (reference sequence). Trimming shortened V by 4 bases and J by 9 bases, and 19 bases separated the two germline ends. The CDR3 spells CASSRTAGDFGSPLHF. The CDR3 DNA reads as TGTGCCAGCAGCCGGACTGCAGGGGATTTCGGTTCACCCCTCCACTTT.

The V gene is TRBV20-1, the J gene TRBJ1-1, with a weak D call TRBD1 (5 bases). The germline V gene has CDR1 DFQATT and CDR2 SNEGSKA (reference sequence). The CDR3 runs 11 residues. Trimming pared 6 bases from V and 3 bases from J, leaving 8 bases between. The CDR3 DNA reads TGCAGTGCCTCAGGGTACACTGAAGCTTTCTTT. This codes for CSASGYTEAFF.

J is TRBJ1-2 and V is TRBV9; 7 bases are shared with TRBD1. Germline CDR1 reads SGDLS; CDR2 reads YYNGEE. V lost 0 bases, J lost 8 bases, and 10 bases stayed unmatched. This CDR3 is built from 15 residues. CDR3 loop: CASSVGPGGGGGYTF. In DNA, the CDR3 is TGTGCCAGCAGCGTAGGGCCAGGGGGAGGCGGCGGCTACACCTTC.

This clone appeared a few times. The genes are TRBV18 and TRBJ1-1; D unresolved. Germline lookup yields CDR1 KGHSH and CDR2 LQKENI. Trimming took 3 bases from V and 3 from J, leaving 8 bases between them. This CDR3 has 13 amino acids. In nucleotides, the CDR3 is TGTGCCAGCTCACCCCCTACGTACACTGAAGCTTTCTTT. It codes for CASSPPTYTEAFF.

The chain is built from TRBV19 and TRBJ2-1; no firm D call. The ends were cut back, 5 bases at V and 9 bases at J, with 8 bases in the middle. The CDR3 has 11 amino acids. CDR1 and CDR2 (germline): LNHDA, SQIVND (reference sequence). CDR3 protein: CASSSSFEQFF. The CDR3 DNA reads as TGTGCCAGTAGTTCTAGTTTTGAGCAGTTCTTC.

The CDR3 DNA reads TGTGCCAGCAGTCCCGGGACTAGCGGGGGGGCTTTCGAGACCCAGTACTTC. The encoded protein is CASSPGTSGGAFETQYF. The chain recombines TRBV28 with TRBJ2-5; 16 bases map to TRBD2. Germline CDR1 and CDR2: MDHEN and SYDVKM. The ends lost 5 bases at V and 5 bases at J; junction bases unmatched: 8. The CDR3 spans 17 residues.

The chain has TRBV6-2 or TRBV6-3 and TRBJ2-4, with D tentatively TRBD2 (7 bases). With 4 bases removed from V and 5 bases from J, the gap between germline ends came to 12 bases. The CDR3 extends over 14 amino acids. CDR1 and CDR2 from the germline V gene are MNHEY and SVGEGT. The CDR3 loop is CASSFGGGENIQYF. In DNA form, the CDR3 reads TGTGCCAGCAGTTTCGGAGGGGGGGAAAACATTCAGTACTTC.

This chain links TRBV6-5 with TRBJ1-5, with 10 bases identical to TRBD1. Germline V gives CDR1 MNHEY, CDR2 SVGAGI. The CDR3 consists of 14 residues. V lost 7 bases and J lost 12; bases outside the gene matches: 12. The CDR3 reads CASTSGTGAPLQHF. DNA for the CDR3: TGTGCCAGCACATCCGGGACAGGGGCCCCTCTCCAGCATTTT.

This chain connects TRBV2 to TRBJ1-2, with 7 positions matching TRBD1. Germline V gives CDR1 SNHLY, CDR2 FYNNEI. J lost 3 bases, V lost 1 base, and 5 bases had no gene match. The CDR3 is made up of 15 amino acids. The CDR3 sequence: CASSEVTGKDYGYTF. In DNA, the CDR3 is TGTGCCAGCAGTGAAGTGACAGGGAAAGACTATGGCTACACCTTC. Supplemented by reference TRBV2 and TRBJ1-2, the full variable domain reads EPEVTQTPSHQVTQMGQEVILRCVPISNHLYFYWYRQILGQKVEFLVSFYNNEISEKSEIFDDQFSVERPDGSNFTLKIRSTKLEDSAMYFCASSEVTGKDYGYTFGSGTRLTVV.

The chain has TRBV7-6 and TRBJ2-1; 13 nucleotides match TRBD2. Germline V gene data show CDR1 as SGHVS and CDR2 as FNYEAQ. The CDR3 spans 16 residues. Trimming removed 5 bases from V and 4 bases from J; junction bases left unmatched: 5. The CDR3 protein is CASSPRTSGGYNEQFF. CDR3 sequence (DNA): TGTGCCAGCAGCCCCCGGACTAGCGGGGGTTACAATGAGCAGTTCTTC.

The genes are TRBV15 and TRBJ2-7; D ambiguous. Trimming took off 1 base at V and 3 bases at J, with 10 bases between the two ends. The length of the CDR3 is 14 residues. CDR1 and CDR2 from the germline V gene are LNHNV and YYDKDF (reference sequence). CDR3 residues: CATSRVKGNYEQYF. DNA of the CDR3: TGTGCCACCAGCAGAGTTAAGGGCAACTACGAGCAGTACTTC.

V and J are TRBV13 and TRBJ1-1; D gene ambiguous. V was cut by 5 bases and J by 10 bases, with 11 bases left in between. The CDR3 sequence is 11 residues long. From germline, CDR1 is PRHDT and CDR2 FYEKMQ (reference sequence). CDR3 region: CASSRSQLAFF. CDR3 nucleotide sequence: TGTGCCAGCAGCCGCTCACAGTTAGCTTTCTTT. The entire variable domain, with the rest obtained from reference TRBV13 and TRBJ1-1, is as follows: AAGVIQSPRHLIKEKRETATLKCYPIPRHDTVYWYQQGPGQDPQFLISFYEKMQSDKGSIPDRFSAQQFSDYHSELNMSSLELGDSALYFCASSRSQLAFFGQGTRLTVV.

The rearrangement uses TRBV3-1 (or the pseudogene TRBV3-2) and TRBJ1-4; D call uncertain. The V end lost 4 bases, the J end lost 8 bases, and 11 bases lay between the germline ends. Germline CDR1 reads LGHDT; CDR2 reads YNNKEL (reference sequence). The CDR3 totals 13 residues. The CDR3 loop is CASSPMGSEKLFF. DNA of the CDR3: TGTGCCAGCAGCCCCATGGGAAGCGAAAAACTGTTTTTT.

CDR3 bases: TGTGCCAGCAGCCGAGCGGGAGGCCGGTCCTACGAGCAGTACTTC. It is translated as CASSRAGGRSYEQYF. The chain has TRBV6-5 and TRBJ2-7; 9 bases fit TRBD2. The CDR3 covers 15 residues. CDR1 and CDR2 from the germline V gene are MNHEY and SVGAGI. Losses at the gene ends were 6 bases for V and 1 base for J; bases not matched to a gene: 7.

The chain employs TRBV5-1 and TRBJ1-6; the match to TRBD1 covers 8 bases. The CDR3 covers 17 residues. J gave up 0 bases and V 2 bases, and 4 bases lay outside the gene matches. Per the germline V gene, CDR1 is SGHRS and CDR2 is YFSETQ. The CDR3 sequence is CASSFQGASSYNSPLHF. In nucleotides, the CDR3 is TGCGCCAGCAGCTTCCAGGGGGCGAGCTCCTATAATTCACCCCTCCACTTT.

V usage is TRBV19 and J usage is TRBJ1-1, with TRBD1 identical over 7 bases. The germline CDR1 and CDR2 sequences are LNHDA and SQIVND (reference sequence). With V trimmed by 3 bases and J by 1 base, 8 bases remained unmatched. The CDR3 is made up of 16 amino acids. In DNA form, the CDR3 reads TGTGCCAGTAGTATGCAAGGGACAGCTGGGAACACTGAAGCTTTCTTT. This encodes CASSMQGTAGNTEAFF.

The CDR3 is CATSRDPADTQYF. CDR3 bases: TGTGCCACCAGCAGAGATCCAGCAGATACGCAGTATTTT. This chain joins TRBV15 and TRBJ2-3; D is unresolved. The germline V gene has CDR1 LNHNV and CDR2 YYDKDF (reference sequence). The V and J ends lost 0 bases and 4 bases respectively, with 5 bases between them. CDR3 length equals 13 residues. Supplemented by reference TRBV15 and TRBJ2-3, the full variable domain reads DAMVIQNPRYQVTQFGKPVTLSCSQTLNHNVMYWYQQKSSQAPKLLFHYYDKDFNNEADTPDNFQSRRPNTSFCFLDIRSPGLGDTAMYLCATSRDPADTQYFGPGTRLTVL.

The chain links TRBV28 to TRBJ1-3, with D tentatively TRBD1 (5 bases). V was shortened by 5 bases and J by 0 bases, with 14 bases between the two germline ends. The CDR3 length is 16 residues. CDR1 MDHEN and CDR2 SYDVKM come from the germline V gene. CDR3 in DNA: TGTGCCAGCAGTCCTCGACAGATAATCTCTGGAAACACCATATATTTT. The encoded protein is CASSPRQIISGNTIYF.

The J gene is TRBJ2-3, the V gene TRBV5-5; D remains unclear. The CDR3 contains 14 residues. CDR1 is SGHKS, CDR2 YYEKEE, per germline (reference sequence). Between the trimmed V and J ends, which lost 1 base and 2 bases, there was a span of 8 bases. The CDR3 spells CASSLKSLTDTQYF. The CDR3 nucleotides read TGTGCCAGCAGCTTGAAGAGTCTCACAGATACGCAGTATTTT.

The chain recombines TRBV6-5 with TRBJ1-2; the D gene is possibly TRBD1 (6 bases). With 7 bases removed from V and 4 bases from J, the gap between germline ends came to 16 bases. Germline lookup yields CDR1 MNHEY and CDR2 SVGAGI. The CDR3 extends over 14 amino acids. CDR3 sequence reads: CASTIPLQGYGYTF. The CDR3 DNA is TGTGCCAGCACCATACCCTTACAGGGCTATGGCTACACCTTC.

The V gene is TRBV9, the J gene TRBJ2-2; tentatively, D is TRBD1 (5 bases). Trimming removed 3 bases from V and 3 bases from J, with 9 bases in between. This CDR3 region has 14 residues. Germline CDR1 reads SGDLS; CDR2 reads YYNGEE. This CDR3 is CASSARTHTGELFF. The DNA for the CDR3 is TGTGCCAGCAGCGCGAGGACACACACCGGGGAGCTGTTTTTT. Based on the CDR3 plus reference TRBV9 and TRBJ2-2, the full variable domain is DSGVTQTPKHLITATGQRVTLRCSPRSGDLSVYWYQQSLDQGLQFLIQYYNGEERAKGNILERFSAQQFPDLHSELNLSSLELGDSALYFCASSARTHTGELFFGEGSRLTVL.

The chain employs TRBV28 and TRBJ1-2; D gene unclear. In germline, CDR1 is MDHEN, CDR2 SYDVKM. The CDR3 runs 11 residues. The V end was cut by 5 bases, the J end by 7 bases, with 8 bases between. DNA of the CDR3: TGTGCCAGCAGTCCGGGGTTTGGCTACACCTTC. Its translation: CASSPGFGYTF.

The chain joins TRBV5-3 to TRBJ1-1; D uncertain. TRBV5-3 is an open reading frame, and its role is uncertain. The CDR3 loop spans 16 amino acids. Deletions cut 3 bases from V and 3 bases from J, with 18 bases between. Written as DNA, the CDR3 is TGTGCCAGAAGCTCTCCCCGGGAGAGGAAGCACACTGAAGCTTTCTTT. Translation: CARSSPRERKHTEAFF.

CDR3 bases: TGTGCCAGCAGCGAAGGATCTGAAGCTTTCTTT. Amino acids: CASSEGSEAFF. This chain uses TRBV27 with TRBJ1-1; D not resolved. Germline V gives CDR1 MNHEY, CDR2 SMNVEV (reference sequence). The CDR3 contains 11 residues. V lost 6 bases and J lost 6, with 8 bases in between.

The chain recombines TRBV5-1 with TRBJ1-4; D call uncertain. Germline-derived CDR1 and CDR2 are SGHRS and YFSETQ. The V gene lost 5 bases and the J gene lost 0 bases, with 14 bases spanning the gap. This CDR3 spans 16 amino acids. CDR3: CASSTSGPATNEKLFF. The CDR3 region has the DNA TGCGCCAGCAGTACCTCGGGCCCCGCAACTAATGAAAAACTGTTTTTT.